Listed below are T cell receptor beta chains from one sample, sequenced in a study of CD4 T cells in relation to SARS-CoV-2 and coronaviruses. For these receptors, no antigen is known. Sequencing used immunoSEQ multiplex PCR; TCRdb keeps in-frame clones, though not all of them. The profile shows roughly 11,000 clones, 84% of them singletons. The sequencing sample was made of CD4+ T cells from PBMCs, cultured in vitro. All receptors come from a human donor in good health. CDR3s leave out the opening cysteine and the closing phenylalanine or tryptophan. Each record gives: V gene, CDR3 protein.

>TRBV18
ASSPGLGGTDTQY
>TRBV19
ASSRLRQGKDYGYT
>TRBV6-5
ASRTGGPNQETQY
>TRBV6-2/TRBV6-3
ASSSTGMGDEQF
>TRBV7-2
ASSLRSYQPQH
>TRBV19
ASSILSGTTYEQY
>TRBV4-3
ASSYRQGGEKLF
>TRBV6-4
AALHRGRMCPYEQY
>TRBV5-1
ASSLKGQNTEAF
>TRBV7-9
ASSSTRGGWNEQF
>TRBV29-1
STAPFSPNEQF
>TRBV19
ASSPGQYYNEQF
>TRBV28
ASSPLTSAVNNEQF
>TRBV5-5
ASSPGGGAGNTIY
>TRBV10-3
AISEYGQREEKLF
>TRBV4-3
ASSQDWTFLDEQF
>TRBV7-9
ASSPRLAGGIYEQF
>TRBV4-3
ASSLTYPGTPGTDTQY
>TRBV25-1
ASSEQGLSGSPLH
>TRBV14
ASSQDQAQY
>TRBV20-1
SAIIQETQY
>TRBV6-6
ASSRQTEAF
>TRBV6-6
ASSYSASGSSYEQY
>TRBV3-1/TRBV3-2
ASSQGDYGYT
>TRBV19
ATGAGTGLLNTEAF
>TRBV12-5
ASGLVMWQSSYNSPLH
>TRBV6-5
ASSYSGALGTEAF
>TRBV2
ASCGQGDQPQH
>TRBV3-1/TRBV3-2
ASGGQGESYEQY
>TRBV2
ASSREATANEQF
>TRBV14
ASSQFLAALYNEQF
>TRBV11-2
ASRRTGGNTGELF
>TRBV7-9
ASSLDGSPLH
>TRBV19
ASSAQGSGNTIY
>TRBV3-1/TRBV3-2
ASSQSGGDTIY
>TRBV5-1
ASSLDLSPRAGSYEQY
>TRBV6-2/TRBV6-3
ASSFSGASSNQPQH
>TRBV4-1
ASSRGRLRGPTNEKLF
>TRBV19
ASVTRAVYNEQF
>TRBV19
ASSIYHTYYEQY
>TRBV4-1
ASSQDFQKGYGYT
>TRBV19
ASSMTGLAGFQETQY
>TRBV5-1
ASSPRAGTGELF
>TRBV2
ASRNRVRNTEAF
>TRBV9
ASSGGRGTGELF
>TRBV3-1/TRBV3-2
ASSQRLAGAQETQY
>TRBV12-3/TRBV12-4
ASSGQVGEKLF
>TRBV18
ASSSGNSLQANQPQH
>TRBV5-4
ASSLSGRSVVPKWDTQY
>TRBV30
AWRTGIGANVLT
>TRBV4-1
ASSHHRDNNYGYT
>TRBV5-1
ASSLGSSVADTQY
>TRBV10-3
AISSVTGGHTEAF
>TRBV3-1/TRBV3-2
ASSHPGQDGNSPLH